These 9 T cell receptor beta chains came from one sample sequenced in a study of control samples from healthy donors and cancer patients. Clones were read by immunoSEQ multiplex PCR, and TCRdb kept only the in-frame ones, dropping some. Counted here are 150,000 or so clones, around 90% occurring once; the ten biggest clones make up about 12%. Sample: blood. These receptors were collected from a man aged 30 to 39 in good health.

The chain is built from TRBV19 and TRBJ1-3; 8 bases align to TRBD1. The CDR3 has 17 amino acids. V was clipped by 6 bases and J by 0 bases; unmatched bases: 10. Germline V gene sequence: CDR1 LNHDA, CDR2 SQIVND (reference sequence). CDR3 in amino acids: CASSKGTGYRSGNTIYF. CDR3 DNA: TGTGCCAGTAGCAAAGGGACAGGATACCGCTCTGGAAACACCATATATTTT.

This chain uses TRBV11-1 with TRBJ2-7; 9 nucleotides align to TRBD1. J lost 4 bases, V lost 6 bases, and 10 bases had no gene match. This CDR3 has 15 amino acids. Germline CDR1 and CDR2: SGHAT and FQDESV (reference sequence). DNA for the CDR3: TGTGCCAGCAGAGGCCCTCCGGGACAGGGATACGAGCAGTACTTC. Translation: CASRGPPGQGYEQYF. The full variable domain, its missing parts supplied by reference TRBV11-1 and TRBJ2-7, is EAEVAQSPRYKITEKSQAVAFWCDPISGHATLYWYRQILGQGPELLVQFQDESVVDDSQLPKDRFSAERLKGVDSTLKIQPAELGDSAMYLCASRGPPGQGYEQYFGPGTRLTVT.

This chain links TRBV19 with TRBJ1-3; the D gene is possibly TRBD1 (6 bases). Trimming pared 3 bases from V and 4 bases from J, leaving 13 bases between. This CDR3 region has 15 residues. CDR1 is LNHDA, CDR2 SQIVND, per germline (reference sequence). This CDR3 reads CASSILGRGGNTIYF. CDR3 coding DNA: TGTGCCAGTAGTATTCTCGGCAGGGGAGGAAACACCATATATTTT.

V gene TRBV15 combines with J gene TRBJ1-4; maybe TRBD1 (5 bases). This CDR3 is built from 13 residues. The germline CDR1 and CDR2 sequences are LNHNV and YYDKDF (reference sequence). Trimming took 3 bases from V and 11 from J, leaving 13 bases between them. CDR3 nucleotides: TGTGCCACCAGCAGGGACACTGCCGCTAAACTGTTTTTT. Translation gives CATSRDTAAKLFF. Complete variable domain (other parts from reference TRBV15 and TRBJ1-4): DAMVIQNPRYQVTQFGKPVTLSCSQTLNHNVMYWYQQKSSQAPKLLFHYYDKDFNNEADTPDNFQSRRPNTSFCFLDIRSPGLGDTAMYLCATSRDTAAKLFFGSGTQLSVL.

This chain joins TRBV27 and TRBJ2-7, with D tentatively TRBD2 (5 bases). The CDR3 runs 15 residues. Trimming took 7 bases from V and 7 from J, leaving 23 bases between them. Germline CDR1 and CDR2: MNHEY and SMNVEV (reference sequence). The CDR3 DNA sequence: TGTGCCAGCACCACAAGAGGGCTCCCCTCCAGGGAGCAGTACTTC. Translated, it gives CASTTRGLPSREQYF.

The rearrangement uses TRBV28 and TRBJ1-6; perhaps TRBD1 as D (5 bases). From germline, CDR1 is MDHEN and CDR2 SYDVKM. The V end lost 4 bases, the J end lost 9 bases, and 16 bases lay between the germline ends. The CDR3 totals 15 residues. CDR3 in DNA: TGTGCCAGCAGTTCCCTAACAGGATTTAGTTCACCCCTCCACTTT. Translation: CASSSLTGFSSPLHF.

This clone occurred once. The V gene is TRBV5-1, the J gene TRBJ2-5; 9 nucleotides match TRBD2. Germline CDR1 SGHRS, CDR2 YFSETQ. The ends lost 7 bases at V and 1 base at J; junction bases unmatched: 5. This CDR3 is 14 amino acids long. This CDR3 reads CASYSGGSQETQYF. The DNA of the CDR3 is TGCGCCAGCTATAGCGGGGGAAGCCAAGAGACCCAGTACTTC.

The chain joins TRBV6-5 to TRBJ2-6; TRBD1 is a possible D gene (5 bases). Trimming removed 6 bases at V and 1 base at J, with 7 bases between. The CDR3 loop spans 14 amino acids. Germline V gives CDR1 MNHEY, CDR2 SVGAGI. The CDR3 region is CASRQGSGANVLTF. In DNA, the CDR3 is TGTGCCAGCAGGCAGGGTTCTGGGGCCAACGTCCTGACTTTC.

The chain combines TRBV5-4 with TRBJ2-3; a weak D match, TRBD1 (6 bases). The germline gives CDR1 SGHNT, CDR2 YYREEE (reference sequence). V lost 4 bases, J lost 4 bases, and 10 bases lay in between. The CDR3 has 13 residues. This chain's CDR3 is CASSIPGADTQYF. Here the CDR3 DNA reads TGTGCCAGCAGCATCCCAGGGGCAGATACGCAGTATTTT.